This is a list of T cell receptor beta chains from one sample in a study of blood T cell repertoires in COVID-19. Sequenced by immunoSEQ multiplex PCR; TCRdb stores in-frame clones only, minus some. The sample includes about 99,000 clones, over 80% of them seen just once. What was sequenced was peripheral blood. All receptors come from an older man with active or convalescent COVID-19. CDR3s include the opening cysteine and the closing phenylalanine or tryptophan.

v_gene	CDR3aa
TRBV5-4	CASSLTRGGGQETQYF
TRBV14	CASSFLREGTEAFF
TRBV9	CASSMLGESGNTIYF
TRBV5-1	CASSGGPATNEKLFF
TRBV9	CASSVVQGAGGYTF
TRBV19	CASSMAGHYNEQFF
TRBV19	CASRDSSSYEQYF
TRBV7-2	CASSLQGVAGNTIYF
TRBV2	CATRGGPGAGELFF
TRBV30	CAWTTGQSGEETQYF
TRBV14	CASSQVPSGTGELFF
TRBV11-2	CASSSSGQLNEKLFF
TRBV15	CATSRSTNQPQHF
TRBV2	CASSEGARGQGYTF
TRBV6-5	CASTVGQYGNTIYF